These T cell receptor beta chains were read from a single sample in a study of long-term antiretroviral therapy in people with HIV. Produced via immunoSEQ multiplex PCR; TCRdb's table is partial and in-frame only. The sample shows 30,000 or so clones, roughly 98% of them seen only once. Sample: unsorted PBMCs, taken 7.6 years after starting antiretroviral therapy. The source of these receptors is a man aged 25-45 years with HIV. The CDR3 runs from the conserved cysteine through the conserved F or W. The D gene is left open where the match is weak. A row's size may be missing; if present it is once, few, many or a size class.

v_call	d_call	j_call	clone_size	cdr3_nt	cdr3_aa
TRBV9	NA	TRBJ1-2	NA	TGTGCCAGCAGCCCAACCGAGGGGGGTAGGTATGGCTACACCTTC	CASSPTEGGRYGYTF
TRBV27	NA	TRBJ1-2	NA	TGTGCCAGTCGGAGCGGTGGGATCCCCTACACCTTC	CASRSGGIPYTF
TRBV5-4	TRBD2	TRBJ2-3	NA	TGTGCCAGCAGCTTGTCCCGTCGGGAGGGGCAGTATTTT	CASSLSRREGQYF
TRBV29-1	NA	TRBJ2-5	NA	TGCAGCGTTGATTTGTCCAATGGTGAGACCCAGTACTTC	CSVDLSNGETQYF
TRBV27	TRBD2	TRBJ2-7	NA	TGTGCCAGCGCGACCGGGACTAGCGGGTATATTGAGTACTTC	CASATGTSGYIEYF
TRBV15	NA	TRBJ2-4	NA	TGTGCCATCGCCGGAACCGGGGTTCGGGGCAAAAACATTCAGTACTTC	CAIAGTGVRGKNIQYF
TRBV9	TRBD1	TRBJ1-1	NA	TGTGCCAGCAGCTTAGGGGGCGCGGTGAACACTGAAGCTTTCTTT	CASSLGGAVNTEAFF
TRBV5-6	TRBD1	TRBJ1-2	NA	TGTGCCAGCAGCTTGGAACAAGAAGGAGGGGGCGTCGGCTACACCTTC	CASSLEQEGGGVGYTF
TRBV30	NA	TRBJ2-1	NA	TGTGCCTGGAGTACGACATTCAATGAGCAGTTCTTC	CAWSTTFNEQFF
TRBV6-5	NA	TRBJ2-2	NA	TGTGCCAGCAGTTTAGAACAGGACGCGGAGCTGTTTTTT	CASSLEQDAELFF
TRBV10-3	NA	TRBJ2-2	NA	TGTGCCATCAGAAAGACAGCCGGGGAGCTGTTTTTT	CAIRKTAGELFF
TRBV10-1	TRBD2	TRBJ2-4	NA	TGCGCCAGCACCTCCCAGGGAGGGGAACTCCCATCCACAGTAGCCAAAAACATTCAGTACTTC	CASTSQGGELPSTVAKNIQYF
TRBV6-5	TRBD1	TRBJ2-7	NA	TGTGCCAGCAGTTACTCGACAGGGGTAGGCGAGCAGTACTTC	CASSYSTGVGEQYF
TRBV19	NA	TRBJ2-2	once	TGTGCCAGTAGTATTGCCGGGATAACCGGGGAGCTGTTTTTT	CASSIAGITGELFF
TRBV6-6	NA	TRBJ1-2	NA	TGTGCCAGCAGTTACCTCTATGGCTACACCTTC	CASSYLYGYTF
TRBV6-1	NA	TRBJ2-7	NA	TGTGCCACCGAAAACCCCAGGGAGGAGCAGTACTTC	CATENPREEQYF
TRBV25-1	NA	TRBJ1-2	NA	TGTGCCAGCAGTGAACCAAGGGGGTCTAACTATGGCTACACCTTC	CASSEPRGSNYGYTF
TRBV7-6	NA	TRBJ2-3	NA	TGTGCCAGCAGCGGGAGTTATACGCAGTATTTT	CASSGSYTQYF
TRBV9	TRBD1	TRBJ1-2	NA	TGTGCCAGCAGCGGGGCCTCCGGGACAGGGTATGGCTACACCTTC	CASSGASGTGYGYTF
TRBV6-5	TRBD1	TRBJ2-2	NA	TGTGCCAGCAGGGCGTCGACAGGGCACACCGGGGAGCTGTTTTTT	CASRASTGHTGELFF
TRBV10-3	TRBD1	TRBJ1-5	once	TGTGCCATGACAGGGGCCCTCAATCAGCCCCAGCATTTT	CAMTGALNQPQHF
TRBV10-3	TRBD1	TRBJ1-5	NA	TGTGCCATCAGTGAGGGCAACAGGGGCGCAACTCAGCCCCAGCATTTT	CAISEGNRGATQPQHF
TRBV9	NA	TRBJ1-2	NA	TGTGCCAGCAGCGCCGAGGGAACTCAGGGGTCCTATGGCTACACCTTC	CASSAEGTQGSYGYTF
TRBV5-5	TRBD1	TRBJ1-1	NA	TGTGCCAGCAGCCGAGGTCAGGGGGCTTTTAACACTGAAGCTTTCTTT	CASSRGQGAFNTEAFF
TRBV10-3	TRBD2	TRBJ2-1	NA	TGTGCCATCACTTTGCGGGAGGACATCTACAATGAGCAGTTCTTC	CAITLREDIYNEQFF
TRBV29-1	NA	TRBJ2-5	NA	TGCAGCGTTGATAAGGGGGGCCAAGAGACCCAGTACTTC	CSVDKGGQETQYF
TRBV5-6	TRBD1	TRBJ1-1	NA	TGTGCCAGCAGCTTGGATAACAGGGGGGCTTTCTTT	CASSLDNRGAFF
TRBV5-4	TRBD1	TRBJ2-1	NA	TGTGCCAGCAGCACCGGGACAGGGGTCAGCTCCTACAATGAGCAGTTCTTC	CASSTGTGVSSYNEQFF
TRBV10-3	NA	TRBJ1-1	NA	TGTGCCATCAGTGACGTCAGGGGACCCTCCCCGGAGGCTTTCTTT	CAISDVRGPSPEAFF
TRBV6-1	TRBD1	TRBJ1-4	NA	TGTGCCAGCAGTGAATCGGCAGGGGGTTATGAAAAACTGTTTTTT	CASSESAGGYEKLFF
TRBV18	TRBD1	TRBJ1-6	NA	TGTGCCAGCTGTAATCTTAATACAGGGGTATCCTATTCACCCCTCCACTTT	CASCNLNTGVSYSPLHF
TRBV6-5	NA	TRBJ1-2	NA	TGTGCCAGCAGTTACCCGAACGACAGGAGTGGCTACACCTTC	CASSYPNDRSGYTF
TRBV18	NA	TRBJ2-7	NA	TGTGCCAGCTCACCCGGGACCCTTCGTCGGAACGAGCAGTACTTC	CASSPGTLRRNEQYF
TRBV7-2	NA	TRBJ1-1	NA	TGTGCCAGCAGCTTAGATGGGGTGACCATGAACACTGAAGCTTTCTTT	CASSLDGVTMNTEAFF
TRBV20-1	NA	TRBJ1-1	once	TGCAGTGCTAGTGGAACAACCGAAGCTTTCTTT	CSASGTTEAFF
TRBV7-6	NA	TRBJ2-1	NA	TGTGCCAGCAGTCTTAACGCGCCTGGGGTTCGGAATGAGCAGTTCTTC	CASSLNAPGVRNEQFF
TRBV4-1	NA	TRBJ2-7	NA	TGCGCCAGCAGCCAAGGCCCGACAGCTTACGAGCAGTACTTC	CASSQGPTAYEQYF
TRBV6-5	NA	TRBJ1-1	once	TGTGCCAGCAGTTACAGGGATGAAGCTTTCTTT	CASSYRDEAFF
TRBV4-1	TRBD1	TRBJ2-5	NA	TGCGCCAGCAGCCCGACAGGGGGCGACCAAGAGACCCAGTACTTC	CASSPTGGDQETQYF
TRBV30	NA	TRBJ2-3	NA	TGTGCCTGGAGTGTACGGTCTAGGGGGAGGGCAGATACGCAGTATTTT	CAWSVRSRGRADTQYF
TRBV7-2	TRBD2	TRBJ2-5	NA	TGTGCCAGCAGCTTAGCGGGGACTAGCGGGGAAGAGACCCAGTACTTC	CASSLAGTSGEETQYF
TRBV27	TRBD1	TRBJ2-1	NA	TGTGCCAGCAGTGGGACGACAGGGATCTACAATGAGCAGTTCTTC	CASSGTTGIYNEQFF
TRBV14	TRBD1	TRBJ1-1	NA	TGTGCCAGCAGCCAATATCCGGGACAGGGATCTGAAGCTTTCTTT	CASSQYPGQGSEAFF
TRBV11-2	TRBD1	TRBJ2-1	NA	TGTGCCAGCAGTAAGACAGGGAATAGAAATGAGCAGTTCTTC	CASSKTGNRNEQFF
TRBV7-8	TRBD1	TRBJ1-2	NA	TGTGCCAGCAGCTCCGGGACAGCCTATGGCTACACCTTC	CASSSGTAYGYTF
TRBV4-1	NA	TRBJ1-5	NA	TGCGCCAGCAGCTATGGTGGGGGGGCGACGAGCAATCAGCCCCAGCATTTT	CASSYGGGATSNQPQHF
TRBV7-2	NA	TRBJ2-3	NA	TGTGCCAGCAGCTTCTTTGGCCTGGCTAGCACAGATACGCAGTATTTT	CASSFFGLASTDTQYF
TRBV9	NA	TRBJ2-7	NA	TGTGCCAGCAGCGTAGGTCCGACCGAGTCCGAGCAGTACTTC	CASSVGPTESEQYF
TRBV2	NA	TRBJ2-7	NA	TGTGCCAGCCTTGGGCCAGCGCCGAGCTCCTACGAGCAGTACTTC	CASLGPAPSSYEQYF